These T cell receptor beta chains were read from a single sample in a study of shared clonotypes between healthy human individuals. Using immunoSEQ multiplex PCR, the repertoire was profiled, and TCRdb retains in-frame clones only, with some absent. This table holds some 2 million clones, approximately 95% found once. Sequences were obtained from naive CD8+ T cells sorted from blood. Source of these receptors: a young man in good health. CDR3s include the opening cysteine and the closing phenylalanine or tryptophan. D genes are given only for firm matches. Size values are once, few and many counts, or a class for expanded clones, and some rows have none.

clone_size: few; d_call: -; j_call: TRBJ1-5; v_call: TRBV10-1; cdr3_length: 13; cdr3_aa: CASRKRWYQPQHF; cdr3_nt: TGCGCCAGCAGGAAGAGGTGGTATCAGCCCCAGCATTTT
clone_size: -; d_call: -; j_call: TRBJ2-3; v_call: TRBV27; cdr3_length: 16; cdr3_aa: CASSLRGASSTDTQYF; cdr3_nt: TGTGCCAGCAGTTTAAGGGGGGCTTCTAGCACAGATACGCAGTATTTT
clone_size: once; d_call: TRBD2; j_call: TRBJ2-2; v_call: TRBV6-5; cdr3_length: 16; cdr3_aa: CASSYSLAGGSGELFF; cdr3_nt: TGTGCCAGCAGTTACTCCCTAGCGGGGGGGTCCGGGGAGCTGTTTTTT
clone_size: once; d_call: -; j_call: TRBJ2-2; v_call: TRBV5-6; cdr3_length: 14; cdr3_aa: CASIPETVFGELFF; cdr3_nt: TGTGCCAGCATCCCTGAGACAGTATTCGGGGAGCTGTTTTTT
clone_size: -; d_call: TRBD1; j_call: TRBJ2-3; v_call: TRBV7-2; cdr3_length: 14; cdr3_aa: CASSITGGVDTQYF; cdr3_nt: TGTGCCAGCAGCATAACAGGGGGCGTAGATACGCAGTATTTT
clone_size: -; d_call: -; j_call: TRBJ1-1; v_call: TRBV27; cdr3_length: 14; cdr3_aa: CASSPSPRPERAFF; cdr3_nt: TGTGCCAGCAGTCCATCACCCCGACCGGAACGGGCTTTCTTT
clone_size: -; d_call: -; j_call: TRBJ2-3; v_call: TRBV6-5; cdr3_length: 15; cdr3_aa: CASSYEEASTDTQYF; cdr3_nt: TGTGCCAGCAGTTACGAGGAGGCTAGCACAGATACGCAGTATTTT
clone_size: -; d_call: -; j_call: TRBJ2-7; v_call: TRBV28; cdr3_length: 14; cdr3_aa: CASSLWTVAYEQYF; cdr3_nt: TGTGCCAGCAGTTTATGGACGGTAGCCTACGAGCAGTACTTC
clone_size: -; d_call: -; j_call: TRBJ1-2; v_call: TRBV7-8; cdr3_length: 15; cdr3_aa: CASSPPERTNYGYTF; cdr3_nt: TGTGCCAGCAGCCCCCCAGAAAGAACAAACTATGGCTACACCTTC
clone_size: once; d_call: -; j_call: TRBJ2-5; v_call: TRBV5-6; cdr3_length: 13; cdr3_aa: CASSDGFQETQYF; cdr3_nt: TGTGCCAGCAGCGACGGGTTTCAAGAGACCCAGTACTTC
clone_size: -; d_call: TRBD2; j_call: TRBJ2-1; v_call: TRBV7-6; cdr3_length: 20; cdr3_aa: CASSFGTSGRGGSGGNEQFF; cdr3_nt: TGTGCCAGCAGCTTCGGGACTAGCGGGAGAGGAGGGTCTGGGGGGAATGAGCAGTTCTTC
clone_size: -; d_call: TRBD2; j_call: TRBJ2-3; v_call: TRBV7-9; cdr3_length: 15; cdr3_aa: CASSLDLGLADTQYF; cdr3_nt: TGTGCCAGCAGCTTAGACCTGGGACTAGCCGATACGCAGTATTTT
clone_size: -; d_call: TRBD2; j_call: TRBJ2-1; v_call: TRBV5-1; cdr3_length: 14; cdr3_aa: CASSGGDYYNEQFF; cdr3_nt: TGCGCCAGCAGCGGAGGGGACTACTACAATGAGCAGTTCTTC
clone_size: -; d_call: -; j_call: TRBJ2-3; v_call: TRBV4-3; cdr3_length: 16; cdr3_aa: CASSQEEGFSTDTQYF; cdr3_nt: TGCGCCAGCAGCCAAGAAGAGGGTTTTAGCACAGATACGCAGTATTTT
clone_size: once; d_call: -; j_call: TRBJ1-4; v_call: TRBV13; cdr3_length: 15; cdr3_aa: CASSLEGATNEKLFF; cdr3_nt: TGTGCCAGCAGCTTAGAGGGGGCAACTAATGAAAAACTGTTTTTT
clone_size: -; d_call: -; j_call: TRBJ2-1; v_call: TRBV6-4; cdr3_length: 11; cdr3_aa: CASSGGNEQFF; cdr3_nt: TGTGCCAGCAGTGGGGGTAATGAGCAGTTCTTC
clone_size: once; d_call: TRBD1; j_call: TRBJ1-2; v_call: TRBV2; cdr3_length: 16; cdr3_aa: CASRLPTGGEGNGYTF; cdr3_nt: TGTGCCAGCAGGCTACCGACAGGGGGCGAAGGGAATGGCTACACCTTC
clone_size: -; d_call: TRBD2; j_call: TRBJ2-7; v_call: TRBV27; cdr3_length: 13; cdr3_aa: CASGIAGSYEQYF; cdr3_nt: TGTGCCAGCGGCATAGCGGGCTCCTACGAGCAGTACTTC
clone_size: -; d_call: -; j_call: TRBJ2-1; v_call: TRBV6-6; cdr3_length: 15; cdr3_aa: CASSYPEGPIHEQFF; cdr3_nt: TGTGCCAGCAGTTACCCAGAGGGACCGATCCATGAGCAGTTCTTC
clone_size: -; d_call: -; j_call: TRBJ1-6; v_call: TRBV11-2; cdr3_length: 16; cdr3_aa: CASSLGVSSYNSPLHF; cdr3_nt: TGTGCCAGCAGCTTAGGGGTTAGCTCCTATAATTCACCCCTCCACTTT
clone_size: -; d_call: TRBD2; j_call: TRBJ2-3; v_call: TRBV13; cdr3_length: 18; cdr3_aa: CASSPAGSGGRSTDTQYF; cdr3_nt: TGTGCCAGCAGTCCGGCGGGTAGCGGGGGCCGGAGCACAGATACGCAGTATTTT
clone_size: -; d_call: -; j_call: TRBJ2-7; v_call: TRBV11-2; cdr3_length: 13; cdr3_aa: CAASLQWSYEQYF; cdr3_nt: TGTGCCGCGTCCCTACAGTGGTCCTACGAGCAGTACTTC
clone_size: -; d_call: TRBD1; j_call: TRBJ1-2; v_call: TRBV7-2; cdr3_length: 19; cdr3_aa: CASSLARIGDRGSSYGYTF; cdr3_nt: TGTGCCAGCAGCTTAGCGAGGATTGGGGACAGGGGGTCCAGCTATGGCTACACCTTC
clone_size: -; d_call: -; j_call: TRBJ1-3; v_call: TRBV10-2; cdr3_length: 17; cdr3_aa: CASSDHGNVGSGNTIYF; cdr3_nt: TGCGCCAGCAGTGATCACGGCAACGTAGGCTCTGGAAACACCATATATTTT
clone_size: -; d_call: -; j_call: TRBJ2-5; v_call: TRBV30; cdr3_length: 12; cdr3_aa: CAWGRAPETQYF; cdr3_nt: TGTGCCTGGGGCCGGGCCCCAGAGACCCAGTACTTC
clone_size: -; d_call: -; j_call: TRBJ2-7; v_call: TRBV7-2; cdr3_length: 14; cdr3_aa: CASSLGGRFYEQYF; cdr3_nt: TGTGCCAGCAGCTTAGGAGGCAGGTTCTACGAGCAGTACTTC
clone_size: -; d_call: TRBD2; j_call: TRBJ2-3; v_call: TRBV5-4; cdr3_length: 19; cdr3_aa: CASSSPAGTSGRTTDTQYF; cdr3_nt: TGTGCCAGCAGCTCACCTGCCGGGACTAGCGGGAGGACAACAGATACGCAGTATTTT
clone_size: -; d_call: -; j_call: TRBJ2-1; v_call: TRBV6-1; cdr3_length: 15; cdr3_aa: CASSSAEWAYNEQFF; cdr3_nt: TGTGCCAGCTCTAGCGCGGAGTGGGCCTACAATGAGCAGTTCTTC
clone_size: few; d_call: -; j_call: TRBJ2-5; v_call: TRBV5-1; cdr3_length: 14; cdr3_aa: CASSLWDGGETQYF; cdr3_nt: TGCGCCAGCAGCTTGTGGGACGGAGGAGAGACCCAGTACTTC
clone_size: -; d_call: -; j_call: TRBJ2-7; v_call: TRBV14; cdr3_length: 13; cdr3_aa: CASSQLAGYEQYF; cdr3_nt: TGTGCCAGCAGCCAACTCGCGGGGTACGAGCAGTACTTC
clone_size: -; d_call: TRBD2; j_call: TRBJ2-7; v_call: TRBV27; cdr3_length: 15; cdr3_aa: CASRPGTSLPYEQYF; cdr3_nt: TGTGCCAGCAGACCTGGGACTAGCCTGCCCTACGAGCAGTACTTC